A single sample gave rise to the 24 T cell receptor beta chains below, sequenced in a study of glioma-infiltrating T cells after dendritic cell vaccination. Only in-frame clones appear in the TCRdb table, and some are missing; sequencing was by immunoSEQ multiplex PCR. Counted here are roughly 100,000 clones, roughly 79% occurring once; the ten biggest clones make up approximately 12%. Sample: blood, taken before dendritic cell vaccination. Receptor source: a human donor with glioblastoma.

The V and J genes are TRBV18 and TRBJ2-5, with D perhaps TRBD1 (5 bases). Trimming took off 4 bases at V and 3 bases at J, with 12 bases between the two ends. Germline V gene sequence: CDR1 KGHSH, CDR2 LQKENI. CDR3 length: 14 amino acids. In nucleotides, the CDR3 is TGTGCCAGCTCACTGGGGCCCGCTGAAGAGACCCAGTACTTC. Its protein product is CASSLGPAEETQYF.

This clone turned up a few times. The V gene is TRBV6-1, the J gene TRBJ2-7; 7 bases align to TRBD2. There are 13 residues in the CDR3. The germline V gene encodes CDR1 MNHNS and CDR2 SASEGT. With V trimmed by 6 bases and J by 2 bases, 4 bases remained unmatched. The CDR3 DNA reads TGTGCCAGCAGCCCACGGGGGGCCTACGAGCAGTACTTC. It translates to CASSPRGAYEQYF.

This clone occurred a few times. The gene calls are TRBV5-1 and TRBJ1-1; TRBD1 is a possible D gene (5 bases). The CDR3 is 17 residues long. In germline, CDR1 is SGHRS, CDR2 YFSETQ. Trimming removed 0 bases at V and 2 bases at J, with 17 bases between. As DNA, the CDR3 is TGCGCCAGCAGCTTGGTGCGAATGGGGCTGGCTAACACTGAAGCTTTCTTT. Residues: CASSLVRMGLANTEAFF. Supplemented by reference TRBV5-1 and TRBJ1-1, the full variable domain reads KAGVTQTPRYLIKTRGQQVTLSCSPISGHRSVSWYQQTPGQGLQFLFEYFSETQRNKGNFPGRFSGRQFSNSRSEMNVSTLELGDSALYLCASSLVRMGLANTEAFFGQGTRLTVV.

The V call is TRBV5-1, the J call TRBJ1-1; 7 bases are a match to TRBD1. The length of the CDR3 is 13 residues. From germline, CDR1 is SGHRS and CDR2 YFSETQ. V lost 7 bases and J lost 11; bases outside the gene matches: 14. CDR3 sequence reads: CASRRREGAGAFF. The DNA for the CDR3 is TGCGCCAGCCGCCGTCGAGAGGGGGCTGGGGCTTTCTTT.

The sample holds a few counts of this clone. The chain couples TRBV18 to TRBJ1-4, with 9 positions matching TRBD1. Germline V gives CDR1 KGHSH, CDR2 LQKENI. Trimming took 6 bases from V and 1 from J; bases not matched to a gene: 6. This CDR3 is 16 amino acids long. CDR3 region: CASSYGTGITNEKLFF. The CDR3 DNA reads TGTGCCAGCTCGTACGGGACAGGGATAACTAATGAAAAACTGTTTTTT. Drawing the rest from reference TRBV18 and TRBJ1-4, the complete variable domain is NAGVMQNPRHLVRRRGQEARLRCSPMKGHSHVYWYRQLPEEGLKFMVYLQKENIIDESGMPKERFSAEFPKEGPSILRIQQVVRGDSAAYFCASSYGTGITNEKLFFGSGTQLSVL.

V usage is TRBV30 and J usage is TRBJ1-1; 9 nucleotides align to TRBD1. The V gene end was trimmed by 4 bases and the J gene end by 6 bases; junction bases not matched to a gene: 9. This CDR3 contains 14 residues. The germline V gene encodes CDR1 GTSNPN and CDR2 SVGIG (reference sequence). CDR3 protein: CAWTAGQGVPEAFF. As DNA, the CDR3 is TGTGCCTGGACCGCGGGACAGGGCGTCCCTGAAGCTTTCTTT.

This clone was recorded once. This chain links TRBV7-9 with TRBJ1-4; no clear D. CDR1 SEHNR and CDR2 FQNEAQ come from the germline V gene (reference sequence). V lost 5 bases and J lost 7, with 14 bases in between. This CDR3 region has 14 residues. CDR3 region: CASSPGSLGEKLFF. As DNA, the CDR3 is TGTGCCAGCAGCCCCGGGAGTCTCGGTGAAAAACTGTTTTTT.

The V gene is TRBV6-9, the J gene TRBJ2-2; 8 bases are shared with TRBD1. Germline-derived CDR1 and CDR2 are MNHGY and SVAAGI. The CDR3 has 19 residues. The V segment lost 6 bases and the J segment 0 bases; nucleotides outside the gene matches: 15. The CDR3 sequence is CASRAPDRGHHPNTGELFF. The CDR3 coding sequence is TGTGCCAGCAGAGCACCCGACAGGGGACACCACCCGAACACCGGGGAGCTGTTTTTT.

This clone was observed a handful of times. The CDR3 sequence is CASSEDLTGGYGYTF. DNA for the CDR3: TGCGCCAGCAGTGAGGACCTCACAGGGGGCTATGGCTACACCTTC. V and J are TRBV10-2 and TRBJ1-2, with 8 nucleotides matching TRBD1. The CDR3 sequence is 15 residues long. V trimming: 2 bases; J trimming: 4 bases; junction bases outside the gene matches: 6. Germline CDR1 and CDR2: WSHSY and SAAADI.

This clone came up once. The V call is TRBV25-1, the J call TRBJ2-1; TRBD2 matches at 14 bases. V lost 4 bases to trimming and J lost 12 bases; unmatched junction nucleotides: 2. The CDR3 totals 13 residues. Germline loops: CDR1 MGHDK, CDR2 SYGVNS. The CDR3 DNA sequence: TGTGCCAGCAGTGGACTAGCGGGGGGGCGGCAGTTCTTC. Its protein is CASSGLAGGRQFF.

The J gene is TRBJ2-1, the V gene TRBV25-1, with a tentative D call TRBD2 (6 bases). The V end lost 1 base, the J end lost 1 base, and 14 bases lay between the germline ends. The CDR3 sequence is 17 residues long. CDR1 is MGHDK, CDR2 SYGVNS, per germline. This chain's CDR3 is CASSEWGEVSSYNEQFF. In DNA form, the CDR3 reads TGTGCCAGCAGTGAATGGGGGGAAGTAAGTTCCTACAATGAGCAGTTCTTC. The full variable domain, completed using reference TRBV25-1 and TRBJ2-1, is EADIYQTPRYLVIGTGKKITLECSQTMGHDKMYWYQQDPGMELHLIHYSYGVNSTEKGDLSSESTVSRIRTEHFPLTLESARPSHTSQYLCASSEWGEVSSYNEQFFGPGTRLTVL.

Written as DNA, the CDR3 is TGTGCCAGCAGCCAAGATTACAGGGACGACTATGGCTACACCTTC. Translation: CASSQDYRDDYGYTF. The chain employs TRBV4-2 and TRBJ1-2, with D perhaps matching TRBD1 (6 bases). The V end lost 0 bases, the J end lost 3 bases, and 11 bases lay between the germline ends. Germline CDR1 is LGHNA and CDR2 is YNFKEQ. The CDR3 runs to 15 residues.

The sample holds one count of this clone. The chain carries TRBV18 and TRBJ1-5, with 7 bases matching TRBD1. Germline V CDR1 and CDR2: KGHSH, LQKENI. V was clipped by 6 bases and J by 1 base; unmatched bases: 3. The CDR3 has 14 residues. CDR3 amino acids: CASSGQNSNQPQHF. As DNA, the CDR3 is TGTGCCAGCTCGGGACAGAACAGCAATCAGCCCCAGCATTTT.

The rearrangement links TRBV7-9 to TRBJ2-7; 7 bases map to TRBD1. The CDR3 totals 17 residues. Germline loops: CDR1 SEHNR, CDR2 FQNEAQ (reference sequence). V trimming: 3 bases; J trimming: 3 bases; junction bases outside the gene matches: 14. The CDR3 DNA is TGTGCCAGCAGCTTTCCCCCCGCCGGGACAGCCATCTACGAGCAGTACTTC. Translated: CASSFPPAGTAIYEQYF.

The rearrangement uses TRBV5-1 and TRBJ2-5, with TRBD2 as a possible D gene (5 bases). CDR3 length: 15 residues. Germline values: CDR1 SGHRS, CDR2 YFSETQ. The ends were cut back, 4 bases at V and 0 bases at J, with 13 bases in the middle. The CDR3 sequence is CASSPAGGYQETQYF. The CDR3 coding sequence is TGCGCCAGCAGCCCGGCGGGCGGGTACCAAGAGACCCAGTACTTC. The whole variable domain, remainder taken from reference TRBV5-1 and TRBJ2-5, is KAGVTQTPRYLIKTRGQQVTLSCSPISGHRSVSWYQQTPGQGLQFLFEYFSETQRNKGNFPGRFSGRQFSNSRSEMNVSTLELGDSALYLCASSPAGGYQETQYFGPGTRLLVL.

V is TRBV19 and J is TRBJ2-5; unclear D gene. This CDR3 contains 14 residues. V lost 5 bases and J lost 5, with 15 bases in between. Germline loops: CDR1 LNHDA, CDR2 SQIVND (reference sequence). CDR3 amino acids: CASSYYTRSETQYF. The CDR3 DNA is TGTGCCAGTAGTTATTATACTCGATCGGAGACCCAGTACTTC.

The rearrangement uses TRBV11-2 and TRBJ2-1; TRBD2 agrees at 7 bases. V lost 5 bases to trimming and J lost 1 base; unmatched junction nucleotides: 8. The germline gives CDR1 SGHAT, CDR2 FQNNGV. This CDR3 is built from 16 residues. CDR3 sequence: CASSPWGGKSYNEQFF. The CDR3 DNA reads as TGTGCCAGCAGCCCCTGGGGGGGAAAGTCCTACAATGAGCAGTTCTTC.

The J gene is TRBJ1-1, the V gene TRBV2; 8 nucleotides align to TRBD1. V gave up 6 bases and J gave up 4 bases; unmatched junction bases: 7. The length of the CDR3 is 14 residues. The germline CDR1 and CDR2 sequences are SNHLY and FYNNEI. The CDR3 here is CASSPRTGFTEAFF. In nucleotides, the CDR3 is TGTGCCAGCAGCCCACGGACAGGGTTCACTGAAGCTTTCTTT.

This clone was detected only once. The DNA of the CDR3 is TGTGCCAGCAGCCCTTGGACAGGGGGAGACGAGCAGTACTTC. This gives the protein CASSPWTGGDEQYF. The rearrangement links TRBV7-8 to TRBJ2-5; TRBD1 agrees at 10 bases. Matching the DNA end better, TRBJ2-7 makes the J call doubtful. CDR3 length: 14 amino acids. Germline assignment: CDR1 SGHVS and CDR2 FQNEAQ.

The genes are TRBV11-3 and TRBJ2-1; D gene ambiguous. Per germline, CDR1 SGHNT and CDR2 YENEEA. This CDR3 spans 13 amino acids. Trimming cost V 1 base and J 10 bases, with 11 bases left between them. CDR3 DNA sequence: TGTGCCAGCAGCTTAGCCGTAGGAGTAGAGCAGTTCTTC. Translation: CASSLAVGVEQFF.

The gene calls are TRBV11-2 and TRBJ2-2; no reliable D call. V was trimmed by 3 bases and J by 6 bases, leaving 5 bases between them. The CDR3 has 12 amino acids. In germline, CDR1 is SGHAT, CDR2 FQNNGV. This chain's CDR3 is CASSFPPGELFF. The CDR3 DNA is TGTGCCAGCAGCTTTCCTCCCGGGGAGCTGTTTTTT.

The DNA of the CDR3 is TGCGCCAGCAGCTCCTTACCGGGAGCCACCATGAACACTGAAGCTTTCTTT. This gives the protein CASSSLPGATMNTEAFF. J is TRBJ1-1 and V is TRBV5-1; D gene ambiguous. Per the germline V gene, CDR1 is SGHRS and CDR2 is YFSETQ. The V gene lost 3 bases and the J gene lost 0 bases, with 18 bases spanning the gap. CDR3 length: 17 residues.

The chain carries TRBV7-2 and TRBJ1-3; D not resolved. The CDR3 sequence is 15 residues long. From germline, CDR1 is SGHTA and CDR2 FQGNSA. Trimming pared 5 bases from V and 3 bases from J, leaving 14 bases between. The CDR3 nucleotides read TGTGCCAGCAGCCTAAGTCACAGAAATGGAAACACCATATATTTT. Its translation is CASSLSHRNGNTIYF.

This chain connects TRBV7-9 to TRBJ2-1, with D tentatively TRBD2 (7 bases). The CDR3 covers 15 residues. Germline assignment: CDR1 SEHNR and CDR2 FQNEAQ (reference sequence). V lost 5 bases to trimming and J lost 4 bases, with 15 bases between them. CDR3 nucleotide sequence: TGTGCCAGCAGCCCGATTCGGGGGGCGTACAATGAGCAGTTCTTC. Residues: CASSPIRGAYNEQFF.